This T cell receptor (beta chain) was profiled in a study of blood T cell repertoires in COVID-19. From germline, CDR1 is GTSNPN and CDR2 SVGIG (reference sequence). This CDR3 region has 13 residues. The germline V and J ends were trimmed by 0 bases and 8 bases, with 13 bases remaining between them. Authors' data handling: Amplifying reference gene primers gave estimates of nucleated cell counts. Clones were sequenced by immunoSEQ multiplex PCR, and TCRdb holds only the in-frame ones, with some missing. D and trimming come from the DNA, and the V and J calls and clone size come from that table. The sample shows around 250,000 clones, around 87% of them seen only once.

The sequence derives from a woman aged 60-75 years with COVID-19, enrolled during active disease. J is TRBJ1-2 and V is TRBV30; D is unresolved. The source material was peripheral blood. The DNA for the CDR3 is TGTGCCTGGAGTGTCGGGGAGCGGTACGGCTACACCTTC. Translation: CAWSVGERYGYTF.